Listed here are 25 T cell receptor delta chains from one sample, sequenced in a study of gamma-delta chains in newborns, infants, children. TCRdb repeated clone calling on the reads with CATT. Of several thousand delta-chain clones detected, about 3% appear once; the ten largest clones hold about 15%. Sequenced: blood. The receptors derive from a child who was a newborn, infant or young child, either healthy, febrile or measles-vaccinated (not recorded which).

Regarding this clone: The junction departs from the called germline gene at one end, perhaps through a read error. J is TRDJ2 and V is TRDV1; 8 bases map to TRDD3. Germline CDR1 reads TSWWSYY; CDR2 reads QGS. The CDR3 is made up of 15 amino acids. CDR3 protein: CALGERGWGTSRLFF. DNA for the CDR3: TGTGCCCTTGGGGAACGGGGCTGGGGGACCTCCCGACTCTTCTTT.

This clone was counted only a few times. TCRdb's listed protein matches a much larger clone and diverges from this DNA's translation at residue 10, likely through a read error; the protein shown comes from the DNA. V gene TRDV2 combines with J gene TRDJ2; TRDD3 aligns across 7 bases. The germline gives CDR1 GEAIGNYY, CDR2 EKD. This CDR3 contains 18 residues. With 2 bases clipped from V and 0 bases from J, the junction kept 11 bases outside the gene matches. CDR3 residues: CACDKKVLGNTLTAQLFF. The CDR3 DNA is TGTGCCTGTGACAAAAAAGTACTGGGGAATACTTTGACAGCACAACTCTTCTTT.

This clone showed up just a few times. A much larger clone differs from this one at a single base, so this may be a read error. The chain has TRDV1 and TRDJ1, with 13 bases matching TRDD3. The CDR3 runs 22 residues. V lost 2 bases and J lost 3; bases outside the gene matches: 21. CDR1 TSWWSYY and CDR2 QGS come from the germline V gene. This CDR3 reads CALGEFLREDTGGYAYADKLIF. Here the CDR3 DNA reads TGTGCTCTTGGGGAATTCCTACGTGAGGATACTGGGGGATACGCGTACGCCGATAAACTCATCTTT.

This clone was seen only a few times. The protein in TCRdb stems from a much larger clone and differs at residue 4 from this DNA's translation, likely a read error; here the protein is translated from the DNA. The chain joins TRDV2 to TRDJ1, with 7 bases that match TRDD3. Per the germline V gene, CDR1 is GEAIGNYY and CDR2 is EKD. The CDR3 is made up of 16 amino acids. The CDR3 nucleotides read TGTGCCTGTAACACAGGAGGGGGATCGTACACCGATAAACTCATCTTT. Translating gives CACNTGGGSYTDKLIF.

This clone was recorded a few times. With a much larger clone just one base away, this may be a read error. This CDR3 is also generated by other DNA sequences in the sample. CDR3 region: CALGELGDVSWDTRQMFF. CDR3 sequence (DNA): TGCGCTCTTGGGGAACTGGGGGACGTCTCCTGGGACACCCGACAGATGTTTTTC. V usage is TRDV1 and J usage is TRDJ3; 9 bases line up with TRDD3. CDR3 size: 18 residues. The germline V gene encodes CDR1 TSWWSYY and CDR2 QGS.

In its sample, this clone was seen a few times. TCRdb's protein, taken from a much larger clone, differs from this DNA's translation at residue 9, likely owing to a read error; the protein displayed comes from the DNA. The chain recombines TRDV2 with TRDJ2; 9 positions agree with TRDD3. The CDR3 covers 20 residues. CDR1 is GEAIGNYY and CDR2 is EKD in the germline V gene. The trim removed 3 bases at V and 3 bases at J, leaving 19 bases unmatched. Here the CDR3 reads CACDAMIRWGGIQLTAQLFF. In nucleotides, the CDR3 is TGTGCCTGTGACGCCATGATACGATGGGGGGGGATACAGCTGACAGCACAACTCTTCTTT.

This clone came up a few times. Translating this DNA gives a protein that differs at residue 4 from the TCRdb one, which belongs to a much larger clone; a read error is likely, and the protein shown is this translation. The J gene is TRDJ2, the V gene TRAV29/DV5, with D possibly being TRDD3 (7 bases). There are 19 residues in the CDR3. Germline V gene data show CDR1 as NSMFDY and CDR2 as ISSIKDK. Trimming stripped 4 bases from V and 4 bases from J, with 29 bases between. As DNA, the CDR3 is TGTGCAGCAGGCGTTCCTAGAGGGGGATCTCTCTCCCCGACAGCACAACTCTTCTTT. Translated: CAAGVPRGGSLSPTAQLFF.

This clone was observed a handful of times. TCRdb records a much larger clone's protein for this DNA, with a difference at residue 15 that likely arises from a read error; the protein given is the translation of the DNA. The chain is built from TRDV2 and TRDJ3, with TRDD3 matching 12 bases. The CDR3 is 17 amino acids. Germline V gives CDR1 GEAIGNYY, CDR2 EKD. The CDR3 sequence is CACDKLGDTWDTRQVFF. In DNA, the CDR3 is TGTGCCTGTGACAAACTGGGGGATACATGGGACACCCGACAGGTGTTTTTC.

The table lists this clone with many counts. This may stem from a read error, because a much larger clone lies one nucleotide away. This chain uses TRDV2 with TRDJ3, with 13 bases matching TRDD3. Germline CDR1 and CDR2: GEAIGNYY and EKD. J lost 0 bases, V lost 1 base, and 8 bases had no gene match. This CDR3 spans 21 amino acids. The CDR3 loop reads CACDTVLGDTSSSWDTRQMFF. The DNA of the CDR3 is TGTGCCTGTGACACTGTACTGGGGGATACGAGCAGCTCCTGGGACACCCGACAGATGTTTTTC.

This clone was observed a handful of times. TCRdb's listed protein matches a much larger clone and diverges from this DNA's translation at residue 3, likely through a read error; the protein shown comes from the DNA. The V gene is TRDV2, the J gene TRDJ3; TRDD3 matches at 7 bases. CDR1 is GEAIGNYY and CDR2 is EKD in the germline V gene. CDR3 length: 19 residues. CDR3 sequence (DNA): TGTGCCTTTGACACCCTTAGGACTGGGGATTCCTGGGACACCCGACAGATGTTTTTC. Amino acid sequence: CAFDTLRTGDSWDTRQMFF.

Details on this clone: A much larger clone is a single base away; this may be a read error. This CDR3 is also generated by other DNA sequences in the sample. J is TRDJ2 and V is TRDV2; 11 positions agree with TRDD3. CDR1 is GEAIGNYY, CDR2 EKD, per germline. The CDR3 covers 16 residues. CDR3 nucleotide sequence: TGTGCCTGCGACATACTGGGGGATAATTTGACAGCACAACTCTTCTTT. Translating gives CACDILGDNLTAQLFF.

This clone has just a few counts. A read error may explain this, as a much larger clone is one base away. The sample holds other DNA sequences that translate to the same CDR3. The CDR3 region has the DNA TGTGCTTGTGACGCCGGGACCTGGCCGAGCTCCTGGGACACCCGACAGATGTTTTTC. Translation gives CACDAGTWPSSWDTRQMFF. The rearrangement joins TRDV2 to TRDJ3; D is unclear. The CDR3 has 19 amino acids. In germline, CDR1 is GEAIGNYY, CDR2 EKD.

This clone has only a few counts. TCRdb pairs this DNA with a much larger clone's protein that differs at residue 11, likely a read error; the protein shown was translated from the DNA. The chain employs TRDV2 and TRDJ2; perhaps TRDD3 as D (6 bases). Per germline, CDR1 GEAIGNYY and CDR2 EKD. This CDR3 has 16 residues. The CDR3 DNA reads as TGTGCCTGTGACACCTGGGGGTTTTCTTTGGCAGCACAACTCTTCTTT. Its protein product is CACDTWGFSLAAQLFF.

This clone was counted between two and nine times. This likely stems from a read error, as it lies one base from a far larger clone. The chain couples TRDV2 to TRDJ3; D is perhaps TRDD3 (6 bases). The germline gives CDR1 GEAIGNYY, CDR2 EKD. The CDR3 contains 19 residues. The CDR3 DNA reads TGTGCCCGTGACAGCTACTGGGAGGGGACCTCCTGGGACACCCGACAGATGTTTTTC. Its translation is CARDSYWEGTSWDTRQMFF.

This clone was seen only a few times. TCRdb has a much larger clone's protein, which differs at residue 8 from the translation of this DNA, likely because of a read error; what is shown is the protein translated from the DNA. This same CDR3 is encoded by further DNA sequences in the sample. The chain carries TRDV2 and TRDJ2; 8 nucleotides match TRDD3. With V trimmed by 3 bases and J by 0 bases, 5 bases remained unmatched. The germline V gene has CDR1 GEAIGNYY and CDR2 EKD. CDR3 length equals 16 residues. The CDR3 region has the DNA TGTGCCTGTGACTTACTGGGGGCGGCTTTGACAGCACAACTCTTCTTT. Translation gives CACDLLGAALTAQLFF.

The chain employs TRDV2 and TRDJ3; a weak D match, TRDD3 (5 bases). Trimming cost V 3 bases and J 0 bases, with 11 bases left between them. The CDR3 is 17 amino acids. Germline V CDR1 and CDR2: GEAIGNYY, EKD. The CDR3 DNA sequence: TGTGCCTGTGACGCGATACACGGCTCCTGGGACACCCGACAGATGTTTTTC. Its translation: CACDAIHGSWDTRQMFF.

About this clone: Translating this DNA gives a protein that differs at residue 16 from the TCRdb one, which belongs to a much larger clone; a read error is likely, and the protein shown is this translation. This chain's CDR3 is CACDTGGYAAWDTRQTFF. CDR3 coding DNA: TGTGCCTGTGACACTGGGGGATACGCCGCCTGGGACACCCGACAGACGTTTTTC. The chain has TRDV2 and TRDJ3, with 11 bases identical to TRDD3. From germline, CDR1 is GEAIGNYY and CDR2 EKD. The CDR3 loop spans 18 amino acids.

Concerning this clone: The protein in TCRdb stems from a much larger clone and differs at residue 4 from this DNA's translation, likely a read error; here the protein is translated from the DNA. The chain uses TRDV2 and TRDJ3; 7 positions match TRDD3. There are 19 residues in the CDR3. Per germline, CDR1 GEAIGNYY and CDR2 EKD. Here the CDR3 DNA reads TGTGCCTGTGGCACCCCACGGATACGCCCCACCTGGGACACCCGACAGATGTTTTTC. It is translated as CACGTPRIRPTWDTRQMFF.

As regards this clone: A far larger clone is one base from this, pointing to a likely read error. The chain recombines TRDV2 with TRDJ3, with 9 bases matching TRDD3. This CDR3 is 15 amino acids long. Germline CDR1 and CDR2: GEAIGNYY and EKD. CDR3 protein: CARDTAGGYTRQMFF. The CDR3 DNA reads TGTGCCCGTGACACCGCTGGGGGATACACCCGACAGATGTTTTTC.

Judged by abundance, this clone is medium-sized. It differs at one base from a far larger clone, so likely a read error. CDR3 residues: CASDWGSSWDTRQMFF. The CDR3 nucleotides are TGTGCCAGTGACTGGGGGAGCTCCTGGGACACCCGACAGATGTTTTTC. V usage is TRDV2 and J usage is TRDJ3; TRDD3 matches at 9 bases. Germline V CDR1 and CDR2: GEAIGNYY, EKD. The CDR3 covers 16 residues.

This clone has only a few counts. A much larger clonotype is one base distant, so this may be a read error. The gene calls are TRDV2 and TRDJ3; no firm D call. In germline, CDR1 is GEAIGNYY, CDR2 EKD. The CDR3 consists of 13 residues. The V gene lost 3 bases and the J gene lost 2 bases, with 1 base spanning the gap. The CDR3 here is CACDAWDTRQMFF. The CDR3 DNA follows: TGTGCCTGTGACGCCTGGGACACCCGACAGATGTTTTTC.

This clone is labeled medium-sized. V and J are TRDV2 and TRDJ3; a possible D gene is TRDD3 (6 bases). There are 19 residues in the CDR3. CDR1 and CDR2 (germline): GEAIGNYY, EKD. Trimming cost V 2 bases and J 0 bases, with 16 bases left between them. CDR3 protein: CACDRRGGLSSWDTRQMFF. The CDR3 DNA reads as TGTGCCTGTGACAGACGCGGGGGACTTAGCTCCTGGGACACCCGACAGATGTTTTTC.

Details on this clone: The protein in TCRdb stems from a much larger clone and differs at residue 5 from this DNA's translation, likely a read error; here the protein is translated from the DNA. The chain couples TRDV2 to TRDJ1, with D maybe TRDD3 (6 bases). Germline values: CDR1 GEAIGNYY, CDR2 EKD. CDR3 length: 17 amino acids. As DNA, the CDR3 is TGTGCCTGTGACGCCGGATTAGGGGGCCGACCGTGGGATAAGCTCATCTTT. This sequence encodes CACDAGLGGRPWDKLIF.

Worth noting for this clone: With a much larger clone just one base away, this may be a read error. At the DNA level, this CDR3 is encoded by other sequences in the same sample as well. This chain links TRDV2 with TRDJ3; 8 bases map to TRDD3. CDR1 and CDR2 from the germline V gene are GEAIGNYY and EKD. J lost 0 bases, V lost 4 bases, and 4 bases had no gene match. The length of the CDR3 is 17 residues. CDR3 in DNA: TGTGCCTGTGATGTCTGGGGGAGCTCCTGGGACACCCGACAGATGTTTTTC. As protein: CACDVWGSSWDTRQMFF.

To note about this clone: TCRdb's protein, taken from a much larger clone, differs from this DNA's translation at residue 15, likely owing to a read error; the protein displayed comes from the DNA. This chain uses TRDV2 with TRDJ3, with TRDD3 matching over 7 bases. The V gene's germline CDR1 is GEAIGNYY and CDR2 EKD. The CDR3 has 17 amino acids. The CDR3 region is CACDTWGSSWDTRQTFF. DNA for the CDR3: TGTGCCTGTGACACCTGGGGGAGCTCCTGGGACACCCGACAGACGTTTTTC.